A single sample is the source of the 5 T cell receptor beta chains below, sequenced in a study of cytomegalovirus exposure and HLA in healthy donors. Researchers ran the PCR with 60 Vbeta and 13 Jbeta primers. Sequencing was performed with immunoSEQ multiplex PCR; in TCRdb, only in-frame clones are kept and a portion is missing. The sample shows more than 150,000 clones, about four fifths of them seen only once. Input material: PBMCs. The receptors were sampled from a boy younger than 10 in good health and CMV-seronegative.

The CDR3 DNA reads TGTGCCAGCAGCCTGGGGGGGGATTTAGAGGCTTTCTTT. Its translation: CASSLGGDLEAFF. The rearrangement joins TRBV14 to TRBJ1-1; the D gene is possibly TRBD1 (5 bases). Germline lookup yields CDR1 SGHDN and CDR2 FVKESK. Trimming stripped 4 bases from V and 11 bases from J, with 17 bases between. The CDR3 has 13 residues.

This chain joins TRBV27 and TRBJ2-7, with D perhaps matching TRBD2 (7 bases). This CDR3 spans 15 amino acids. Trimming cost V 4 bases and J 2 bases, with 15 bases left between them. Germline CDR1 and CDR2: MNHEY and SMNVEV (reference sequence). For the CDR3, the DNA is TGTGCCAGCAGTTGGGGGGCTAGCGGAACCTACGAGCAGTACTTC. Its translation is CASSWGASGTYEQYF.

The chain recombines TRBV5-6 with TRBJ2-5; possible D gene TRBD1, 5 bases. The CDR3 runs 14 residues. In germline, CDR1 is SGHDT, CDR2 YYEEEE. V was pared by 9 bases and J by 5 bases, with 20 bases between. In nucleotides, the CDR3 is TGTGCCACCCGGTTTAAGGGGTCCCAGGAGACCCAGTACTTC. Translated, it gives CATRFKGSQETQYF.

The chain is built from TRBV5-1 and TRBJ1-2; D ambiguous. Germline V gene lookup returns CDR1 SGHRS and CDR2 YFSETQ. V was trimmed by 0 bases and J by 6 bases, leaving 9 bases between them. The CDR3 has 13 amino acids. CDR3 nucleotide sequence: TGCGCCAGCAGCTTGGAGGGAGTTAATGGCTACACCTTC. Translation gives CASSLEGVNGYTF.

In regard to this clone: The junction departs from germline at one end; a sequencing error may be responsible. The chain is built from TRBV7-9 and TRBJ2-5; 8 bases map to TRBD1. CDR1 SEHNR and CDR2 FQNEAQ come from the germline V gene (reference sequence). The CDR3 sequence is 14 residues long. The CDR3 is CASSPRQGWTTQYF. Written as DNA, the CDR3 is TGTGCCAGCAGCCCACGACAGGGGTGGACTACCCAATACTTC.